This T cell receptor beta chain was captured in a study of OX40 agonist ivuxolimab in advanced cancers. About the research overall: Patients achieving partial responses numbered three: one hepatocellular carcinoma case and two cutaneous melanoma cases. Findings and caveats of the study: CD8+ T cells averaged more expanded clones than CD4+.

The repertoire was sequenced with immunoSEQ multiplex PCR; TCRdb's copy has only in-frame clones and lacks some. This table holds about 110,000 clones, roughly nine tenths found once. The CDR3 is made up of 17 amino acids. The V segment lost 4 bases and the J segment 3 bases; nucleotides outside the gene matches: 15. Germline CDR1 and CDR2: MGHRA and YSYEKL. About this clone: Its antigen is still unknown.

The specimen comprised CD4+ or CD8+ T cells sorted from blood, sampled in a trial of the OX40 agonist ivuxolimab. This rearrangement joins TRBV4-1 to TRBJ2-7; 7 bases agree with TRBD1. The TCR was taken from an adult with an advanced solid tumor such as melanoma, head and neck, liver or kidney cancer. CDR3 in amino acids: CASSLIAQGSGVYEQYF. The CDR3 DNA reads TGCGCCAGCAGCCTTATCGCACAGGGGTCAGGGGTCTACGAGCAGTACTTC.